This T cell receptor (beta chain) stems from a study of CD8 T cells in Susac syndrome. Study results and caveats: Susac-specific public clones were found in total CD8+ and CD8+ TEMRA repertoires, numbering under 20 and five, respectively.

About this clonotype itself: Its antigen is undetermined.

Reverse transcription used 0.5 to 1 ug RNA and random hexamers. TCRdb fed the immunoSEQ multiplex PCR reads into MiXCR, producing one record per CDR3 protein. This sample has 100,000 to 150,000 distinct CDR3 sequences, with more than 90% found just once. Sequencing was performed on CD8+ T cells from PBMCs. This receptor was obtained from a human donor with Susac syndrome.

The CDR3 loop is CASSYVSSGGAEQFF. In DNA, the CDR3 is TGTGCCAGCAGTTACGTCTCTAGCGGGGGGGCTGAGCAGTTCTTC. The chain employs TRBV6-6 and TRBJ2-1; TRBD2 agrees at 12 bases. The CDR3 has 15 amino acids. The ends lost 2 bases at V and 9 bases at J; junction bases unmatched: 5. Germline lookup yields CDR1 MNHNY and CDR2 SVGAGI (reference sequence).